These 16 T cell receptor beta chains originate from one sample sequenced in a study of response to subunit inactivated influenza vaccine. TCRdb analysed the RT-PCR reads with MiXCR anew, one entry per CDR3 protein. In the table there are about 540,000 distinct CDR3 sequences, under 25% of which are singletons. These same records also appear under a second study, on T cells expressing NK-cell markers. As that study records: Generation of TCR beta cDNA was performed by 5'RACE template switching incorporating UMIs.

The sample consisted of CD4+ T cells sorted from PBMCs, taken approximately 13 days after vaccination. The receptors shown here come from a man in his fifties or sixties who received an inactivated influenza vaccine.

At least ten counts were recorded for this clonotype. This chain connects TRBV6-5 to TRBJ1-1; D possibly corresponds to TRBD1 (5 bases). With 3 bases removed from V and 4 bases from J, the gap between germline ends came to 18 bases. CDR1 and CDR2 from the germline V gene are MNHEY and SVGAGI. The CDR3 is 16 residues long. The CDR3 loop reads CASSYGQKTRATEAFF. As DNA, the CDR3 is TGTGCCAGCAGTTATGGTCAGAAAACCAGGGCCACTGAAGCTTTCTTT.

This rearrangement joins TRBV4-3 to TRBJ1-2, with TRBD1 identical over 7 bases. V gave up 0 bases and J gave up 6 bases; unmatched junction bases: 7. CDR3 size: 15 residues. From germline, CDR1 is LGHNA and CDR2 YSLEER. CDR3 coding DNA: TGCGCCAGCAGCCAAGAACTGAAAACAGGGGATGGCTACACCTTC. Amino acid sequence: CASSQELKTGDGYTF.

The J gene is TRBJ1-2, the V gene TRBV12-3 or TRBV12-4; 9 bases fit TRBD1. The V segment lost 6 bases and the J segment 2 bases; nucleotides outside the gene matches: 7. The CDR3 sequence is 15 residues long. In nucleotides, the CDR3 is TGTGCCAGCAGCCCCAGACAGGGGGGCAACTATGGCTACACCTTC. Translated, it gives CASSPRQGGNYGYTF.

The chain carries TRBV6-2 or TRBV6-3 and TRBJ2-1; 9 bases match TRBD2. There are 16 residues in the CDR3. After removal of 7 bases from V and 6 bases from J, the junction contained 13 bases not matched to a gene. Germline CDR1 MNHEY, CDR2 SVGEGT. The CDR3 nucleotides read TGTGCCAGCACGGGGGCGGGACTAGCTCGGTCCAATGAGCAGTTCTTC. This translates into CASTGAGLARSNEQFF.

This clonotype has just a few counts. The CDR3 here is CASSFGERAYYGYTF. For the CDR3, the DNA is TGTGCCAGCAGCTTTGGGGAACGCGCCTACTATGGCTACACCTTC. The V and J genes are TRBV7-9 and TRBJ1-2; D is undetermined. Germline values: CDR1 SEHNR, CDR2 FQNEAQ (reference sequence). This CDR3 has 15 residues. V was trimmed by 3 bases and J by 3 bases, leaving 14 bases between them.

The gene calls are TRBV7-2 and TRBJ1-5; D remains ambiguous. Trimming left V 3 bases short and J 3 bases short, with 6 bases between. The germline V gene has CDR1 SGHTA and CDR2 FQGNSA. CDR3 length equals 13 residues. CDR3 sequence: CASSFEPNQPQHF. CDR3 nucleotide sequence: TGTGCCAGCAGCTTCGAACCCAATCAGCCCCAGCATTTT.

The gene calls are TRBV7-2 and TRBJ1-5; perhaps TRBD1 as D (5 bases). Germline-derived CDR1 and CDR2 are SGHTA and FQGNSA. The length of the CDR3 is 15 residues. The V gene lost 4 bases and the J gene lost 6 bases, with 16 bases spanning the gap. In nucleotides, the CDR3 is TGTGCCAGCAGCTCCCTCTGGTCAGGGACTCAGCCCCAGCATTTT. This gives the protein CASSSLWSGTQPQHF. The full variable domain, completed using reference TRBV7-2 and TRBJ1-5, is GAGVSQSPSNKVTEKGKDVELRCDPISGHTALYWYRQSLGQGLEFLIYFQGNSAPDKSGLPSDRFSAERTGGSVSTLTIQRTQQEDSAVYLCASSSLWSGTQPQHFGDGTRLSIL.

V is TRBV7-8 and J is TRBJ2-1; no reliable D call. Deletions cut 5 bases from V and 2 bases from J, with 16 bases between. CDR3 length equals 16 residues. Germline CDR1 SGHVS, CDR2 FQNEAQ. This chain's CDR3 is CASSHRRTIPYNEQFF. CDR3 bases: TGTGCCAGCAGCCACCGCCGGACGATCCCCTACAATGAGCAGTTCTTC.

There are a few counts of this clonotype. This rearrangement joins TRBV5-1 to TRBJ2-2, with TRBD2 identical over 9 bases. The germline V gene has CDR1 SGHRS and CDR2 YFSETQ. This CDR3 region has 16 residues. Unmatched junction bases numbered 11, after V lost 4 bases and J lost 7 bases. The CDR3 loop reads CASSMRGTSSDGELFF. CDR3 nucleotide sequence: TGCGCCAGCAGCATGAGGGGGACTAGCTCTGACGGGGAGCTGTTTTTT.

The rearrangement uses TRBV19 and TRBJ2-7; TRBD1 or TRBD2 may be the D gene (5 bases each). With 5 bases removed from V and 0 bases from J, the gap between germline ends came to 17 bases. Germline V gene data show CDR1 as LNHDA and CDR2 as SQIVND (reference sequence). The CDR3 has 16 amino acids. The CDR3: CASSFGTPFISYEQYF. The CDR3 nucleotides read TGTGCCAGTAGTTTCGGGACCCCCTTCATCTCCTACGAGCAGTACTTC.

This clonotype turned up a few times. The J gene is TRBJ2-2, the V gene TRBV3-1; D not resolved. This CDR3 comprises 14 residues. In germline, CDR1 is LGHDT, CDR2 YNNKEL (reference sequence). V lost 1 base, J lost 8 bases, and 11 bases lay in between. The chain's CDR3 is CASSQGVTGGELFF. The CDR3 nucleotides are TGTGCCAGCAGCCAAGGGGTGACCGGGGGGGAGCTGTTTTTT.

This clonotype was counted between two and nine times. The CDR3 loop is CATSDMNEKLFF. The CDR3 coding sequence is TGTGCCACCAGTGACATGAATGAAAAACTGTTTTTT. The chain uses TRBV24-1 and TRBJ1-4; D remains unclear. Germline-derived CDR1 and CDR2 are KGHDR and SFDVKD. This CDR3 region has 12 residues. V shed 4 bases and J shed 5 bases, with 4 bases lying between them.

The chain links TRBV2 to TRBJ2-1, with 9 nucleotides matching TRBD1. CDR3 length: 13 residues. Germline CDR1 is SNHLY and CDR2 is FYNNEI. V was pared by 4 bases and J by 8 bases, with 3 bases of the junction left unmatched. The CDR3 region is CASSGGQGHEQFF. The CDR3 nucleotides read TGTGCCAGCAGTGGGGGACAGGGCCATGAGCAGTTCTTC.

CDR3 in amino acids: CATKVSQSSGNTIYF. The CDR3 coding sequence is TGTGCCACCAAGGTGAGCCAAAGCTCTGGAAACACCATATATTTT. This rearrangement joins TRBV15 to TRBJ1-3; no clear D gene. V was clipped by 7 bases and J by 0 bases, with 13 bases between them. CDR3 length: 15 residues. Germline lookup yields CDR1 LNHNV and CDR2 YYDKDF (reference sequence).

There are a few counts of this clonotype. The CDR3, as DNA: TGTGCCAGCTCCGGGACAGGCGAGATCTATGGCTACACCTTC. Protein product: CASSGTGEIYGYTF. This chain links TRBV10-3 with TRBJ1-2, with TRBD1 matching 8 bases. This CDR3 contains 14 residues. CDR1 and CDR2 from the germline V gene are ENHRY and SYGVKD. V lost 10 bases, J lost 4 bases, and 11 bases stayed unmatched.

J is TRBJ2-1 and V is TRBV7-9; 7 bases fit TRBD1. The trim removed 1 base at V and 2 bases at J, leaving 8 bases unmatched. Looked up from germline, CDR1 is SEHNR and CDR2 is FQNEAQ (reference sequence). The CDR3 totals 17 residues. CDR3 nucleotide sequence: TGTGCCAGCAGCTTAGAATTTGGGGGACAGACCTACAATGAGCAGTTCTTC. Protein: CASSLEFGGQTYNEQFF.